Presented here are 21 T cell receptor beta chains from one specimen sequenced in a study of blood T cells in healthy people across ages (dated by TCRdb to 2015 to 2017). Receptors were amplified or captured by 5' RACE. Instrument on record: Illumina HiSeq 2500. A second PCR of about 7 to 12 cycles was run with a J-beta primer mix and a sample-barcoded 5' primer. The public reads were run again by TCRdb, first through fastp at Q25 and then through MiXCR, and only productive beta chains were kept. When rows share a CDR3 protein, they turn into one entry using the most common DNA and genes. The sample includes 700,000 or so distinct CDR3 sequences, with around 41% observed a single time. The biggest ten clones account for approximately 31% of the sample. Sequencing was carried out using blood. Receptors originate from an elderly man in good health.

The genes are TRBV6-2 or TRBV6-3 and TRBJ2-3; possibly TRBD1 or TRBD2 for D (5 bases each). Germline values: CDR1 MNHEY, CDR2 SVGEGT. V lost 6 bases, J lost 0 bases, and 13 bases lay in between. The CDR3 is made up of 15 amino acids. CDR3 region: CASRPGTTSTDTQYF. CDR3 nucleotides: TGTGCCAGCAGGCCCGGGACCACTAGCACAGATACGCAGTATTTT.

This chain joins TRBV6-1 and TRBJ1-2; D unclear. The CDR3 totals 15 residues. Germline V gene sequence: CDR1 MNHNS, CDR2 SASEGT. Trimming took off 5 bases at V and 5 bases at J, with 18 bases between the two ends. CDR3 residues: CASSFTVGGGYGYTF. As DNA, the CDR3 is TGTGCCAGCAGTTTCACAGTGGGCGGCGGGTATGGCTACACCTTC.

This clonotype was detected ten times or more. This sequence joins TRBV29-1 and TRBJ2-3; D tentatively fits TRBD1 or TRBD2 (5 bases each). The CDR3 spans 13 residues. The V end was cut by 4 bases, the J end by 1 base, with 9 bases between. Germline assignment: CDR1 SQVTM and CDR2 ANQGSEA. The CDR3 spells CSVARDRTDTQYF. DNA for the CDR3: TGCAGCGTTGCCAGGGACCGCACAGATACGCAGTATTTT.

This sequence joins TRBV7-3 and TRBJ2-3; D is uncertain. V lost 5 bases and J 7 bases, leaving 13 bases between the germline ends. Germline V CDR1 and CDR2: SGHTA, FQGTGA. This CDR3 contains 13 residues. The CDR3 DNA reads as TGTGCCAGCAGCCCCCCCGGATCTTATACGCAGTATTTT. Encoded protein: CASSPPGSYTQYF.

The chain carries TRBV7-2 and TRBJ1-4; the D gene is possibly TRBD1 (6 bases). Trimming removed 5 bases at V and 5 bases at J, with 15 bases between. The CDR3 loop spans 15 amino acids. In germline, CDR1 is SGHTA, CDR2 FQGNSA. CDR3 amino acids: CASSPLDRPNEKLFF. The CDR3 region has the DNA TGTGCCAGCAGCCCCCTGGACAGACCGAATGAAAAACTGTTTTTT. Full variable domain (remainder filled in from reference TRBV7-2 and TRBJ1-4): GAGVSQSPSNKVTEKGKDVELRCDPISGHTALYWYRQSLGQGLEFLIYFQGNSAPDKSGLPSDRFSAERTGGSVSTLTIQRTQQEDSAVYLCASSPLDRPNEKLFFGSGTQLSVL.

V is TRBV4-3 and J is TRBJ2-1; TRBD2 matches 13 bases. Germline loops: CDR1 LGHNA, CDR2 YSLEER. Trimming cost V 1 base and J 4 bases; bases outside gene matches: 7. CDR3 size: 18 residues. The DNA of the CDR3 is TGCGCCAGCAGCCAAGGACTAGCGGGAGGTTCGAGATACAATGAGCAGTTCTTC. This translates into CASSQGLAGGSRYNEQFF.

The chain combines TRBV20-1 with TRBJ2-1; no definite D call. The DNA matches TRBJ2-7 better at its end, which makes the J call doubtful. Germline V gives CDR1 DFQATT, CDR2 SNEGSKA (reference sequence). The CDR3 runs to 15 residues. In DNA form, the CDR3 reads TGCAGTGCTGCTCGGGCATCGAATTACTACAATGAGCAGTACTTC. It codes for CSAARASNYYNEQYF.

This clonotype was counted a few times. The rearrangement uses TRBV9 and TRBJ2-1; D remains unclear. The J call may be incorrect, as the DNA end agrees better with TRBJ2-7. Per the germline V gene, CDR1 is SGDLS and CDR2 is YYNGEE. The CDR3 has 15 amino acids. CDR3 sequence reads: CASSPRDKSYNEQYF. CDR3 nucleotide sequence: TGTGCCAGCAGCCCCCGCGACAAATCCTACAATGAGCAGTACTTC.

This clonotype was observed a few times. CDR3 DNA sequence: TGTGCCAGCAAGGAGACAGGGTTGAACACTGAAGCTTTCTTT. It specifies CASKETGLNTEAFF. The gene calls are TRBV25-1 and TRBJ1-1, with 7 bases matching TRBD1. Germline V gene lookup returns CDR1 MGHDK and CDR2 SYGVNS. Germline trimming cut 7 bases from V and 0 bases from J; bases unmatched to any gene: 5. The CDR3 loop spans 14 amino acids.

V is TRBV7-9 and J is TRBJ1-1; 8 bases agree with TRBD1. The CDR3 covers 16 residues. Germline assignment: CDR1 SEHNR and CDR2 FQNEAQ (reference sequence). The ends lost 1 base at V and 1 base at J; junction bases unmatched: 5. The CDR3 DNA follows: TGTGCCAGCAGCTTAGGCGACAGGGGTTGGAACACTGAAGCTTTCTTT. Its translation: CASSLGDRGWNTEAFF.

CDR3 bases: TGTGCCAGCAGCTTAGTGTCACTTAATTCACCCCTCCACTTT. Protein sequence: CASSLVSLNSPLHF. The rearrangement uses TRBV7-2 and TRBJ1-6; no clear D. CDR3 length equals 14 residues. With 1 base removed from V and 6 bases from J, the gap between germline ends came to 7 bases. The germline CDR1 and CDR2 sequences are SGHTA and FQGNSA.

V usage is TRBV20-1 and J usage is TRBJ2-1, with D tentatively TRBD1 (5 bases). TRBJ2-7 matches the DNA end more closely, so the J call is doubtful. This CDR3 region has 15 residues. Germline CDR1 and CDR2: DFQATT and SNEGSKA (reference sequence). The CDR3 loop reads CSATPDSISYNEQYF. The CDR3 DNA reads TGCAGTGCTACCCCAGACAGTATCTCCTACAATGAGCAGTACTTC.

This clonotype was observed a handful of times. The CDR3 DNA follows: TGTGCCAGCAGCCCGGGAGCCCTTAACTATGGCTACACCTTC. Protein product: CASSPGALNYGYTF. J is TRBJ1-2 and V is TRBV7-9; D unresolved. The germline gives CDR1 SEHNR, CDR2 FQNEAQ (reference sequence). V lost 5 bases to trimming and J lost 1 base, with 11 bases between them. The CDR3 runs 14 residues.

This clonotype was observed a few times. The V and J genes are TRBV6-2 or TRBV6-3 and TRBJ1-5; D may be TRBD1 (5 bases). CDR1 is MNHEY and CDR2 is SVGEGT in the germline V gene. The CDR3 contains 18 residues. Trimming shortened V by 0 bases and J by 0 bases, and 15 bases separated the two germline ends. The CDR3 DNA sequence: TGTGCCAGCAGTTACTCAAAAGGGGCCCCCGGTAGCAATCAGCCCCAGCATTTT. This gives the protein CASSYSKGAPGSNQPQHF.

About this clonotype itself: One base away lies a much larger clone, so this may be a sequencing read error. This chain uses TRBV29-1 with TRBJ2-7, with 8 bases identical to TRBD1. Per the germline V gene, CDR1 is SQVTM and CDR2 is ANQGSEA. V shed 4 bases and J 7 bases; nucleotides not matched to a gene: 6. This CDR3 has 12 residues. CDR3: CSVGQGNNEQYF. CDR3 nucleotides: TGCAGCGTTGGACAGGGGAACAATGAGCAGTACTTC.

This clonotype was recorded a few times. The rearrangement links TRBV10-3 to TRBJ1-5; D gene unclear. Germline V gene data show CDR1 as ENHRY and CDR2 as SYGVKD. V gave up 4 bases and J gave up 0 bases, with 4 bases separating them. CDR3 length: 13 residues. CDR3 loop: CAISGGSNQPQHF. DNA for the CDR3: TGTGCCATCAGTGGGGGTAGCAATCAGCCCCAGCATTTT.

The V call is TRBV2, the J call TRBJ1-5; D is unresolved. V was shortened by 4 bases and J by 9 bases, with 13 bases between the two germline ends. The CDR3 is made up of 13 amino acids. Germline V CDR1 and CDR2: SNHLY, FYNNEI. In DNA form, the CDR3 reads TGTGCCAGCAGTGTTTATAGCAATACGCCCCAGCATTTT. Translating it yields CASSVYSNTPQHF.

This clonotype was counted once. The chain joins TRBV3-1 to TRBJ2-5; D is unclear. The assigned J gene may be wrong: the sequence end matches TRBJ2-1 better. The germline CDR1 and CDR2 sequences are LGHDT and YNNKEL (reference sequence). CDR3 size: 13 residues. CDR3 bases: TGTGCCAGCAGCCAAGATCTCCAAGAGACCCAGTTCTTC. It encodes CASSQDLQETQFF.

At least ten counts were recorded for this clonotype. Here the CDR3 reads CSVENGQGYGYTF. The CDR3 nucleotides are TGCAGCGTTGAGAATGGACAGGGGTATGGCTACACCTTC. V and J are TRBV29-1 and TRBJ1-2; 9 nucleotides agree with TRBD1. Germline V gene data show CDR1 as SQVTM and CDR2 as ANQGSEA. V was clipped by 3 bases and J by 5 bases; unmatched bases: 4. The CDR3 is made up of 13 amino acids. The full variable domain, its missing parts supplied by reference TRBV29-1 and TRBJ1-2, is SAVISQKPSRDICQRGTSLTIQCQVDSQVTMMFWYRQQPGQSLTLIATANQGSEATYESGFVIDKFPISRPNLTFSTLTVSNMSPEDSSIYLCSVENGQGYGYTFGSGTRLTVV.

This clonotype has more than one count but fewer than ten. The V call is TRBV28, the J call TRBJ2-3, with D unresolved. Germline CDR1 reads MDHEN; CDR2 reads SYDVKM. V was cut by 2 bases and J by 1 base, with 10 bases left in between. The CDR3 has 15 residues. The CDR3 sequence is CASSLTRPGTDTQYF. CDR3 coding DNA: TGTGCCAGCAGTTTAACCCGGCCCGGCACAGATACGCAGTATTTT.

This chain joins TRBV7-3 and TRBJ2-7; 8 nucleotides align to TRBD2. There are 15 residues in the CDR3. V dropped 4 bases and J dropped 4; count of bases not matched to a gene: 9. CDR1 and CDR2 (germline): SGHTA, FQGTGA. CDR3 protein: CASSSASGSSYEQYF. DNA of the CDR3: TGTGCCAGCAGCTCCGCTAGCGGGTCATCGTACGAGCAGTACTTC.